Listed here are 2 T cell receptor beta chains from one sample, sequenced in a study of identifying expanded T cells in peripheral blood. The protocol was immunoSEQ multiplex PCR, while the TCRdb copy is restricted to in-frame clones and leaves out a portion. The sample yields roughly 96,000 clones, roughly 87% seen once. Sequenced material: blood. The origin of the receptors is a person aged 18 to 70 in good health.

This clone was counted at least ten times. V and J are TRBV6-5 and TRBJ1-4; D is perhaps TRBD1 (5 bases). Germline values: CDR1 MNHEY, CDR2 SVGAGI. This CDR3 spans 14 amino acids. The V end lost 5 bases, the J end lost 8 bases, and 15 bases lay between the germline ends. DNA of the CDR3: TGTGCCAGCAGTCCCGGGACGCCAGGAGAAAAACTGTTTTTT. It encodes CASSPGTPGEKLFF.

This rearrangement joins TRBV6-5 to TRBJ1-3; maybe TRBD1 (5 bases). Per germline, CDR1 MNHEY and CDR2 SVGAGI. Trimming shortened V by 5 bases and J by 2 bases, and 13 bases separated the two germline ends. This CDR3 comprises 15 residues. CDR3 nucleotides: TGTGCCAGCAGTCCAATTACAGGAACTGGAAACACCATATATTTT. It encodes CASSPITGTGNTIYF.